The source of this T cell receptor (beta chain) is a study of blood T cell repertoires in COVID-19. Whole-study context: Material from acute and convalescent COVID-19 was sourced from the United States, Italy and Spain. T cells, B-cell-depleted T cells, or PBMCs supplied cDNA or gDNA.

In the original processing: Estimates of nucleated cell counts were drawn from the amplification of reference gene primers. Profiling relied on immunoSEQ multiplex PCR, and the TCRdb table lists in-frame clones only, not all of them. V, J and clone size are those of that table, while D and trimming were read from the DNA. This table has roughly 100,000 clones, roughly 84% appearing once. Trimming took 3 bases from V and 0 from J, leaving 10 bases between them. Germline V CDR1 and CDR2: KGHSH, LQKENI. CDR3 size: 15 residues. This TCR was sampled from a human donor in a cohort sampled during active COVID-19. Sample: peripheral blood. This chain uses TRBV18 with TRBJ2-3, with D possibly matching TRBD1 (6 bases). The CDR3 region is CASSPGAGSTDTQYF. Written as DNA, the CDR3 is TGTGCCAGCTCACCGGGGGCAGGAAGCACAGATACGCAGTATTTT.